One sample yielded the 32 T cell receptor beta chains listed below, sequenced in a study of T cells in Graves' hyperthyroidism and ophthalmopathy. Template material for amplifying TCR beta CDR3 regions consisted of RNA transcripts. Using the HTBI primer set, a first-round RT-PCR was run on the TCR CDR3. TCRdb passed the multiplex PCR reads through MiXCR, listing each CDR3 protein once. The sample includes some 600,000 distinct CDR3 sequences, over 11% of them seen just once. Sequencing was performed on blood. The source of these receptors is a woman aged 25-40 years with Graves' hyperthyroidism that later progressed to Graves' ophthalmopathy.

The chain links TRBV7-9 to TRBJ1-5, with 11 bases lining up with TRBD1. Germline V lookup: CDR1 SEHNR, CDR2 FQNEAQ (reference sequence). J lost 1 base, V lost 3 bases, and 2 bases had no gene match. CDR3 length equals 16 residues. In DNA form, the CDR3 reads TGTGCCAGCAGCTTTGGGACAGGGGGAAGCAATCAGCCCCAGCATTTT. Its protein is CASSFGTGGSNQPQHF. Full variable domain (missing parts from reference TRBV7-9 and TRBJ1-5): DTGVSQNPRHKITKRGQNVTFRCDPISEHNRLYWYRQTLGQGPEFLTYFQNEAQLEKSRLLSDRFSAERPKGSFSTLEIQRTEQGDSAMYLCASSFGTGGSNQPQHFGDGTRLSIL.

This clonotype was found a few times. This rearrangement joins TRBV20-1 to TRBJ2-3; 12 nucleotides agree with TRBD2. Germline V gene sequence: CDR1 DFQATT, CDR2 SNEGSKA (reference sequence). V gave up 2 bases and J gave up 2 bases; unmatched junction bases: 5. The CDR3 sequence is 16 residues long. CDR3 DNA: TGCAGTGCTAGACCCCGGACTAGCGGGGTCACAGATACGCAGTATTTT. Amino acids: CSARPRTSGVTDTQYF.

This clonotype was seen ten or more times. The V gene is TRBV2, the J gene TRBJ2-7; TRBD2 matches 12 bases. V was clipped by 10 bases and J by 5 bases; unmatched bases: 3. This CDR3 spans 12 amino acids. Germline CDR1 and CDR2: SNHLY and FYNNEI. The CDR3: CATRLAGDEQYF. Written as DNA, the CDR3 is TGTGCCACCAGACTAGCGGGAGACGAGCAGTACTTC.

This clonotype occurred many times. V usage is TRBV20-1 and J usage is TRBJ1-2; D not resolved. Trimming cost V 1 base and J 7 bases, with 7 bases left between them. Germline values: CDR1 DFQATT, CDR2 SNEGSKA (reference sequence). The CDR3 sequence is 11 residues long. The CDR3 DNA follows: TGCAGTGCTAGAGTCCTAGGTGGCTACACCTTC. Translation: CSARVLGGYTF.

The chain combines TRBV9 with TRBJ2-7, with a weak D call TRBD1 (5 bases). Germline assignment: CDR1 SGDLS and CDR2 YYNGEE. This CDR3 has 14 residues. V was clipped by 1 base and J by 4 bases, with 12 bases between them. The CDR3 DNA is TGTGCCAGCAGCGTAACAGGCTTGGGATACGAGCAGTACTTC. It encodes CASSVTGLGYEQYF.

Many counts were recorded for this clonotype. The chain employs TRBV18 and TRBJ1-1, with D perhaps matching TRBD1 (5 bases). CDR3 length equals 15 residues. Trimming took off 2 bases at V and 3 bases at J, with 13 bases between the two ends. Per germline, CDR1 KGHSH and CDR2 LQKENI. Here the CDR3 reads CASSPAGYVDTEAFF. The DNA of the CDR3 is TGTGCCAGCTCACCAGCAGGGTATGTGGACACTGAAGCTTTCTTT.

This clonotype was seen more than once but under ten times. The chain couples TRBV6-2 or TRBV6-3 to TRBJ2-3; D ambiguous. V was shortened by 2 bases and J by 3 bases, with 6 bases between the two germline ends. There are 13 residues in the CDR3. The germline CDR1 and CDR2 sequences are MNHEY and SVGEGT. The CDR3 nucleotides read TGTGCCAGCAGTTACCAGAGGACAGATACGCAGTATTTT. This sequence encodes CASSYQRTDTQYF.

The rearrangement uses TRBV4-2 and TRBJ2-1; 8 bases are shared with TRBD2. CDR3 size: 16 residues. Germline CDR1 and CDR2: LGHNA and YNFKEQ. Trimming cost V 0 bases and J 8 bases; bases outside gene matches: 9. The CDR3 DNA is TGTGCCAGCAGCCAAGAGGAAGGGACTAGTAGGTATGAGCAGTTCTTC. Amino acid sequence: CASSQEEGTSRYEQFF.

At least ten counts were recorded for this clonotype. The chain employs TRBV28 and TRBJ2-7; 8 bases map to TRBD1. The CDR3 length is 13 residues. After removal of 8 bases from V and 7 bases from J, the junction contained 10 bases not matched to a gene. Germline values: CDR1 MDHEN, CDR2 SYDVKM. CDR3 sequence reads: CASARTGTVEQYF. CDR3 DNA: TGTGCCAGCGCCCGGACAGGGACTGTGGAGCAGTACTTC. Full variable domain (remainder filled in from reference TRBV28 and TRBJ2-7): DVKVTQSSRYLVKRTGEKVFLECVQDMDHENMFWYRQDPGLGLRLIYFSYDVKMKEKGDIPEGYSVSREKKERFSLILESASTNQTSMYLCASARTGTVEQYFGPGTRLTVT.

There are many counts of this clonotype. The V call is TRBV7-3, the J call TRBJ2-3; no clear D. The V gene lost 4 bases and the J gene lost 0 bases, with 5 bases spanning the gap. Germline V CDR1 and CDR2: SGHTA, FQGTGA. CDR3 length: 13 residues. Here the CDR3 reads CASSSDSTDTQYF. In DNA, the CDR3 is TGTGCCAGCAGCTCGGACAGCACAGATACGCAGTATTTT. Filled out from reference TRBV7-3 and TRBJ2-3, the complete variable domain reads GAGVSQTPSNKVTEKGKYVELRCDPISGHTALYWYRQSLGQGPEFLIYFQGTGAADDSGLPNDRFFAVRPEGSVSTLKIQRTERGDSAVYLCASSSDSTDTQYFGPGTRLTVL.

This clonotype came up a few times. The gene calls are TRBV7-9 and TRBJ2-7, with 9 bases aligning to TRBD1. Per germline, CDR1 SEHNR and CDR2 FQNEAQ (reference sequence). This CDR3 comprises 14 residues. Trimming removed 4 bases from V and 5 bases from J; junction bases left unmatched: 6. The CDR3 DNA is TGTGCCAGCAGCTCGACAGGGGGTAGGAACGAGCAGTACTTC. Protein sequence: CASSSTGGRNEQYF. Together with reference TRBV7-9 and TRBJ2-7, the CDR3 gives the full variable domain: DTGVSQNPRHKITKRGQNVTFRCDPISEHNRLYWYRQTLGQGPEFLTYFQNEAQLEKSRLLSDRFSAERPKGSFSTLEIQRTEQGDSAMYLCASSSTGGRNEQYFGPGTRLTVT.

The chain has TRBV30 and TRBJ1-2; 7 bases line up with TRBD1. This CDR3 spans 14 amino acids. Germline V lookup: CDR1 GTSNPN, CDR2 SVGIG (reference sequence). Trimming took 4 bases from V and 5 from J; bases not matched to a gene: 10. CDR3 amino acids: CAWTRGRGGYGYTF. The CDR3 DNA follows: TGTGCCTGGACCAGAGGCAGGGGGGGATATGGCTACACCTTC.

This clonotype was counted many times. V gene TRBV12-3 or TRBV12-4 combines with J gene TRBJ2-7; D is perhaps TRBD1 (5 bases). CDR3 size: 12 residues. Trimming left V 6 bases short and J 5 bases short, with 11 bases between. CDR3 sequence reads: CASSRQLHEQYF. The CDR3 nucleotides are TGTGCCAGCAGCAGACAGTTACACGAGCAGTACTTC.

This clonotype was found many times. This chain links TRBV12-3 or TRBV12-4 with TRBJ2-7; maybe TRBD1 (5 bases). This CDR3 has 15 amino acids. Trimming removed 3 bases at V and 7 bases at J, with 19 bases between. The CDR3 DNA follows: TGTGCCAGCAGTTTCCCACAAGGGGAATTGAGGGAGCAGTACTTC. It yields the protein CASSFPQGELREQYF.

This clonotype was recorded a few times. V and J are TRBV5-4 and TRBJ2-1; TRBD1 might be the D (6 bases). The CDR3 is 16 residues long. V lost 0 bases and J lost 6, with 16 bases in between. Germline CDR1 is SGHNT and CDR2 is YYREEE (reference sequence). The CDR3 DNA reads TGTGCCAGCAGCTTGGCCATCAGGGGAACGGGCAATGAGCAGTTCTTC. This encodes CASSLAIRGTGNEQFF. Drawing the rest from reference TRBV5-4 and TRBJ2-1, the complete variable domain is ETGVTQSPTHLIKTRGQQVTLRCSSQSGHNTVSWYQQALGQGPQFIFQYYREEENGRGNFPPRFSGLQFPNYSSELNVNALELDDSALYLCASSLAIRGTGNEQFFGPGTRLTVL.

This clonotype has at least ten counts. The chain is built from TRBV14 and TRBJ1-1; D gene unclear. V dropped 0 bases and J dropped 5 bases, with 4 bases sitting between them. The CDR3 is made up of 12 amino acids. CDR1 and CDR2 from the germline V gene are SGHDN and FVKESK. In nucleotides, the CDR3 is TGTGCCAGCAGCCAAGATCAAACTGAAGCTTTCTTT. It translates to CASSQDQTEAFF.

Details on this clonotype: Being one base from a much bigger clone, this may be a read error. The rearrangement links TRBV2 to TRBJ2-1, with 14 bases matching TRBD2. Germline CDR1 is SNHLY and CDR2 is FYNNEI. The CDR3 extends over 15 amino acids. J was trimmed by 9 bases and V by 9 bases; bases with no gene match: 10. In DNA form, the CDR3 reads TGTGCCAGAGGACTAGCGGGAGGCCCCCGTAGTGAGCAGTTCTTC. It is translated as CARGLAGGPRSEQFF.

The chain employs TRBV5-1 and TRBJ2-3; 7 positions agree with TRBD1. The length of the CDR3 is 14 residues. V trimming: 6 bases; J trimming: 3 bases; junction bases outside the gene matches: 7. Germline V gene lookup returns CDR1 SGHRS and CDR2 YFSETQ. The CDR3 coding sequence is TGCGCCAGCAAACCCGGGACAGCTACAGATACGCAGTATTTT. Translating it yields CASKPGTATDTQYF.

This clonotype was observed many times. CDR3 in amino acids: CASSSSPGANQPQHF. The CDR3 DNA follows: TGCGCCAGCAGCTCTTCACCGGGAGCCAATCAGCCCCAGCATTTT. The J gene is TRBJ1-5, the V gene TRBV5-1; D remains ambiguous. Germline V gene sequence: CDR1 SGHRS, CDR2 YFSETQ. The V end was cut by 3 bases, the J end by 3 bases, with 13 bases between. The CDR3 length is 15 residues.

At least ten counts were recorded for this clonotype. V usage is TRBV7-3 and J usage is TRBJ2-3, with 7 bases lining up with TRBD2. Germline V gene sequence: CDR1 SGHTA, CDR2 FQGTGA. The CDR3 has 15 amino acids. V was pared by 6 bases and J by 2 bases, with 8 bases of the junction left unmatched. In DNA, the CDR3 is TGTGCCAGCAGTTTGAGCGGGACCTACACAGATACGCAGTATTTT. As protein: CASSLSGTYTDTQYF.

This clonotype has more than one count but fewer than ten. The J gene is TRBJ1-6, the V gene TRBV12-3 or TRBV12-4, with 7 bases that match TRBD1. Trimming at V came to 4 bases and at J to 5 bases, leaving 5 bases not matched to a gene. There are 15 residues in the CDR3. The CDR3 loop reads CASSSWDSHNSPLHF. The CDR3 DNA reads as TGTGCCAGCAGTTCCTGGGACAGCCATAATTCACCCCTCCACTTT.

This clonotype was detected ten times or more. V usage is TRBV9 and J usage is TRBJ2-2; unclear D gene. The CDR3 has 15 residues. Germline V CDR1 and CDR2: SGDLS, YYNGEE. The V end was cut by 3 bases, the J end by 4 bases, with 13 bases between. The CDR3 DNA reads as TGTGCCAGCAGCGCAGGACGGGCGGTCACCGGGGAGCTGTTTTTT. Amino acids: CASSAGRAVTGELFF.

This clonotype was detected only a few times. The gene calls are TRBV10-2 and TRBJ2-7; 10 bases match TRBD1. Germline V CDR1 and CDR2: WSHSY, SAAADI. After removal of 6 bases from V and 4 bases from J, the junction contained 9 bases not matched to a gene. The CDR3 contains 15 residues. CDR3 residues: CASRNHRDRGYEQYF. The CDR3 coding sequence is TGCGCCAGCAGGAACCACCGGGACAGGGGATACGAGCAGTACTTC.

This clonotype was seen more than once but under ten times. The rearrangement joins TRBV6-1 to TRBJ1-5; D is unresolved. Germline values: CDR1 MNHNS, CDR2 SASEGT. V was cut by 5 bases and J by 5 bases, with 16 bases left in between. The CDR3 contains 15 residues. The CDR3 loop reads CASSYSYGEDQPQHF. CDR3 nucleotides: TGTGCCAGCAGTTATTCCTACGGGGAGGATCAGCCCCAGCATTTT.

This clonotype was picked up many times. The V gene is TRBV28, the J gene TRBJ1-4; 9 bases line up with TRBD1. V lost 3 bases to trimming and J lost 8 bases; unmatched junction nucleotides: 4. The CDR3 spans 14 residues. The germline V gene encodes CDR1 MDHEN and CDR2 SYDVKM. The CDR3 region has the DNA TGTGCCAGCAGTTTGACAGGGGGTCAGGAAAAACTGTTTTTT. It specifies CASSLTGGQEKLFF.

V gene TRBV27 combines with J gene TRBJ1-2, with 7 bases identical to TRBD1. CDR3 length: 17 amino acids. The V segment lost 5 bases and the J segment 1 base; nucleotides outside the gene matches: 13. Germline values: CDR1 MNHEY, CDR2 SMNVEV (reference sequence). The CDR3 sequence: CASSTRDSAGDNYGYTF. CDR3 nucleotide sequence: TGTGCCAGCAGTACCCGGGACAGCGCGGGGGATAACTATGGCTACACCTTC.

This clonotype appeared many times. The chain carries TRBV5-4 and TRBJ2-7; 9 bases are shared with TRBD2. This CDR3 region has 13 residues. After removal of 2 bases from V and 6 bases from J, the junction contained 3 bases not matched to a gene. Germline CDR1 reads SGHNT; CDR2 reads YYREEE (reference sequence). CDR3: CASSLAGGIEQYF. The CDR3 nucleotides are TGTGCCAGCAGCTTAGCGGGAGGTATCGAGCAGTACTTC.

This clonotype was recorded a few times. The CDR3 DNA is TGTGCCAGCAGCTTAGCCCCAGGGACCCGGGAGCAGTACTTC. Encoded protein: CASSLAPGTREQYF. The chain employs TRBV11-3 and TRBJ2-7; D might be TRBD1 or TRBD2, each matching 5 bases. The CDR3 sequence is 14 residues long. V dropped 1 base and J dropped 7 bases, with 14 bases sitting between them. The germline V gene has CDR1 SGHNT and CDR2 YENEEA.

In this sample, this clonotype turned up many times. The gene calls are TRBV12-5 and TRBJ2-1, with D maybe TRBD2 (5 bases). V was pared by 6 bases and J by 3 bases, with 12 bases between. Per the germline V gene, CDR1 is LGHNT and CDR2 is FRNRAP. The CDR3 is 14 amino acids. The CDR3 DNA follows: TGTGCTAGTGGGGAGGCGTTAATCTACAATGAGCAGTTCTTC. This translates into CASGEALIYNEQFF.

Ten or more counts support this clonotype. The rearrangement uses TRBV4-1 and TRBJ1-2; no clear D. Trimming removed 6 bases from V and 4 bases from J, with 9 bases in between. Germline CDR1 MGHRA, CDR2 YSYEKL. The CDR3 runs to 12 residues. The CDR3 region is CASSRDTYGYTF. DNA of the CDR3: TGCGCCAGCAGTCGAGACACCTATGGCTACACCTTC.

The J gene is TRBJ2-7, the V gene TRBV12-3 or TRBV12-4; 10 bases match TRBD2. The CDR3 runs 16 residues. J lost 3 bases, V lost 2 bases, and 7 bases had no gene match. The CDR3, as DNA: TGTGCCAGCAGTTTATCCCCTAGCGGGGGCCTCTACGAGCAGTACTTC. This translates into CASSLSPSGGLYEQYF.

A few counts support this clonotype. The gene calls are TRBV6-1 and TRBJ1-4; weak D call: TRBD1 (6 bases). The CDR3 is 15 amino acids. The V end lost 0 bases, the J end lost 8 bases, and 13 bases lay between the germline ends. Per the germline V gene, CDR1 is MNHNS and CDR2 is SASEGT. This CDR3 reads CASSEAGTFIEKLFF. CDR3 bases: TGTGCCAGCAGTGAAGCCGGGACATTCATAGAAAAACTGTTTTTT.